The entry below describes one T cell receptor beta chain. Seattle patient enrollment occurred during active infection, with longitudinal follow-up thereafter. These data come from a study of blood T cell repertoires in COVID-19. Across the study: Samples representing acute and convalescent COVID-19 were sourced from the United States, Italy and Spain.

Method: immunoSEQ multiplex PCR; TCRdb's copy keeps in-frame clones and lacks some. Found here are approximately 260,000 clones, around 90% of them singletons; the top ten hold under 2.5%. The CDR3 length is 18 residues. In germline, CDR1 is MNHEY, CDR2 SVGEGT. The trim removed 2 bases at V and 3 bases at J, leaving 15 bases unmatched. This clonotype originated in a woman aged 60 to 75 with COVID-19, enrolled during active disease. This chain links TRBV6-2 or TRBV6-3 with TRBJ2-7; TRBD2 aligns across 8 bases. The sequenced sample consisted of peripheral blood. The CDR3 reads CASSYGPGERGPLYEQYF. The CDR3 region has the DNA TGTGCCAGCAGTTACGGCCCTGGGGAGCGGGGGCCTCTCTACGAGCAGTACTTC.